The next 6 T cell receptor beta chains were all read from a single sample in a study of blood T cell repertoires in COVID-19. TCRdb's table, derived via immunoSEQ multiplex PCR, lists solely in-frame clones and lacks some. The sample shows about 340,000 clones, around nine tenths of them seen only once. Sequenced input: peripheral blood. All receptors come from a young woman who had recovered from COVID-19.

The chain couples TRBV13 to TRBJ2-1; TRBD2 matches 7 bases. V lost 1 base and J lost 5; bases outside the gene matches: 2. The germline CDR1 and CDR2 sequences are PRHDT and FYEKMQ (reference sequence). The CDR3 consists of 14 residues. The CDR3 DNA reads TGTGCCAGCAGCTTAGCGGGAGGTAACAATGAGCAGTTCTTC. Translated: CASSLAGGNNEQFF. Drawing the rest from reference TRBV13 and TRBJ2-1, the complete variable domain is AAGVIQSPRHLIKEKRETATLKCYPIPRHDTVYWYQQGPGQDPQFLISFYEKMQSDKGSIPDRFSAQQFSDYHSELNMSSLELGDSALYFCASSLAGGNNEQFFGPGTRLTVL.

This rearrangement joins TRBV10-1 to TRBJ2-1; unclear D gene. V was clipped by 0 bases and J by 9 bases, with 12 bases between them. In germline, CDR1 is WNHNN, CDR2 SYGVQD (reference sequence). The CDR3 runs to 14 residues. The CDR3 nucleotides read TGCGCCAGCAGTGAGTCGAATCCACCGGGTGAGCAGTTCTTC. The encoded protein is CASSESNPPGEQFF.

This clone occurred once. The chain employs TRBV11-3 and TRBJ1-2, with D maybe TRBD1 (5 bases). V was trimmed by 3 bases and J by 4 bases, leaving 15 bases between them. In germline, CDR1 is SGHNT, CDR2 YENEEA. CDR3 size: 15 residues. The CDR3 loop reads CASSFGAGDVYGYTF. DNA of the CDR3: TGTGCCAGCAGCTTTGGCGCGGGGGACGTCTATGGCTACACCTTC.

This chain connects TRBV7-2 to TRBJ1-2, with 9 positions matching TRBD1. The CDR3 consists of 15 residues. Trimming took 5 bases from V and 4 from J; bases not matched to a gene: 8. Germline V CDR1 and CDR2: SGHTA, FQGNSA. The chain's CDR3 is CASSVMTGGVYGYTF. CDR3 coding DNA: TGTGCCAGCAGCGTGATGACAGGGGGAGTCTATGGCTACACCTTC.

The V and J genes are TRBV6-5 and TRBJ1-1, with 7 bases that match TRBD1. V gave up 2 bases and J gave up 0 bases; unmatched junction bases: 3. This CDR3 spans 15 amino acids. Germline-derived CDR1 and CDR2 are MNHEY and SVGAGI. CDR3 protein: CASSYATGLNTEAFF. For the CDR3, the DNA is TGTGCCAGCAGTTACGCGACAGGGTTGAACACTGAAGCTTTCTTT.

The table lists this clone with a few counts. V is TRBV6-2 or TRBV6-3 and J is TRBJ2-7; TRBD1 matches at 7 bases. Losses at the gene ends were 5 bases for V and 3 bases for J; bases not matched to a gene: 13. Looked up from germline, CDR1 is MNHEY and CDR2 is SVGEGT. The CDR3 spans 16 residues. The CDR3 spells CASSRLPMTGHYEQYV. In DNA, the CDR3 is TGTGCCAGCAGTCGGCTCCCCATGACAGGGCACTACGAGCAGTACGTC.